This T cell receptor (beta chain) was sequenced in a study of T cell responses to AZD1222 COVID-19 vaccine. A remark on this clone: Antigen specificity is unknown.

Study results and limitations: Spike-wide coverage was observed for vaccine-associated CD4 TCRs, with dominant responses at 160-218 and 743-854. Repertoires were obtained solely post-peak T cell response.

Germline CDR1 reads SGHTA; CDR2 reads FQGNSA. This CDR3 region has 14 residues. With 2 bases removed from V and 5 bases from J, the gap between germline ends came to 12 bases. The protocol was immunoSEQ multiplex PCR, while the TCRdb copy is restricted to in-frame clones and leaves out a portion. The sample shows roughly 120,000 clones, over 75% of them seen only once. The source is an adult in good health. This material consisted of peripheral blood, taken on day 0 of MenACWY control vaccination. The chain employs TRBV7-2 and TRBJ2-5, with D perhaps assigned TRBD1 or TRBD2 (5 bases each). CDR3 protein: CASSLNSGTETQYF. CDR3 bases: TGTGCCAGCAGCTTAAATTCGGGGACGGAGACCCAGTACTTC.